The 10 T cell receptor beta chains listed next were all sequenced from one sample in a study of neoadjuvant anti-PD-1 for oral cavity cancer. Libraries were prepared by immunoSEQ multiplex PCR; TCRdb keeps only in-frame clonotypes and omits some of them. The sample lists roughly 34,000 clones; about 86% were seen once. The sequenced sample was PBMCs, obtained before nivolumab (anti-PD-1) treatment. Receptors originate from a person aged 40-85 years with oral cavity squamous cell carcinoma.

The gene calls are TRBV5-1 and TRBJ2-5; TRBD1 matches 8 bases. The germline V gene encodes CDR1 SGHRS and CDR2 YFSETQ. This CDR3 has 15 amino acids. V dropped 3 bases and J dropped 5; count of bases not matched to a gene: 9. The CDR3: CASSWSDRVRETQYF. The CDR3 coding sequence is TGCGCCAGCAGCTGGTCGGACAGGGTTCGGGAGACCCAGTACTTC.

The J gene is TRBJ1-2, the V gene TRBV2, with D possibly TRBD1 on 6 matching bases. Germline values: CDR1 SNHLY, CDR2 FYNNEI. The V gene lost 3 bases and the J gene lost 7 bases, with 15 bases spanning the gap. This CDR3 region has 14 residues. The CDR3 here is CASSEEMGALGYTF. The CDR3 DNA reads TGTGCCAGCAGTGAGGAAATGGGGGCGCTTGGCTACACCTTC.

This chain joins TRBV4-1 and TRBJ1-1; tentatively, D is TRBD1 (6 bases). The CDR3 contains 16 residues. Per germline, CDR1 MGHRA and CDR2 YSYEKL. V was pared by 0 bases and J by 4 bases, with 15 bases between. The CDR3 here is CASSQDRRTVGTEAFF. In DNA, the CDR3 is TGCGCCAGCAGCCAAGATAGGCGGACAGTTGGCACTGAAGCTTTCTTT.

The table lists this clone with a count of one. The rearrangement links TRBV18 to TRBJ1-1; 7 positions agree with TRBD1. Germline CDR1 and CDR2: KGHSH and LQKENI. The J segment lost 6 bases and the V segment lost 0 bases, leaving 7 bases of the junction unmatched. The CDR3 contains 15 residues. The chain's CDR3 is CASSPPAGGTAEAFF. The CDR3 nucleotides are TGTGCCAGCTCACCACCGGCAGGGGGGACCGCTGAAGCTTTCTTT.

The table lists this clone with a count of one. This chain links TRBV29-1 with TRBJ1-1; a possible D gene is TRBD1 (5 bases). The CDR3 covers 12 residues. Germline V lookup: CDR1 SQVTM, CDR2 ANQGSEA. Between the trimmed V and J ends, which lost 0 bases and 8 bases, there was a span of 10 bases. The CDR3 sequence: CSVEDRRGEAFF. In nucleotides, the CDR3 is TGCAGCGTTGAAGATAGAAGGGGAGAAGCTTTCTTT. The full variable domain, in which reference TRBV29-1 and TRBJ1-1 provide the parts outside the CDR3, is SAVISQKPSRDICQRGTSLTIQCQVDSQVTMMFWYRQQPGQSLTLIATANQGSEATYESGFVIDKFPISRPNLTFSTLTVSNMSPEDSSIYLCSVEDRRGEAFFGQGTRLTVV.

The chain has TRBV6-1 and TRBJ1-5; no clear D. Trimming shortened V by 7 bases and J by 0 bases, and 10 bases separated the two germline ends. CDR1 and CDR2 (germline): MNHNS, SASEGT. This CDR3 has 14 residues. The CDR3, as DNA: TGTGCCAGCATCCCTGGACCTAGCAATCAGCCCCAGCATTTT. Amino acid sequence: CASIPGPSNQPQHF.

This chain links TRBV10-1 with TRBJ2-7; the D gene is possibly TRBD2 (6 bases). Germline-derived CDR1 and CDR2 are WNHNN and SYGVQD (reference sequence). Between the trimmed V and J ends, which lost 2 bases and 1 base, there was a span of 12 bases. This CDR3 comprises 15 residues. The CDR3 bases are TGCGCCAGCAGTGAGGGTTTAGCGGAATCCTACGAGCAGTACTTC. Residues: CASSEGLAESYEQYF.

The chain recombines TRBV5-1 with TRBJ2-7; D is tentatively TRBD1 or TRBD2 (5 bases each). This CDR3 comprises 14 residues. Deletions cut 4 bases from V and 2 bases from J, with 13 bases between. Germline-derived CDR1 and CDR2 are SGHRS and YFSETQ. In DNA form, the CDR3 reads TGCGCCAGCAGCCCCGGGACGTTAACCTACGAGCAGTACTTC. Its protein product is CASSPGTLTYEQYF.

The chain links TRBV28 to TRBJ2-5; TRBD2 matches 12 bases. Germline assignment: CDR1 MDHEN and CDR2 SYDVKM. The CDR3 is 14 residues long. The trim removed 6 bases at V and 7 bases at J, leaving 6 bases unmatched. The CDR3 DNA is TGTGCCAGCAGAGCTAGCGGGGGGGCAGGGACCCAGTACTTC. This gives the protein CASRASGGAGTQYF.

The chain has TRBV6-1 and TRBJ1-1; D call uncertain. V dropped 2 bases and J dropped 5 bases, with 27 bases sitting between them. Germline V gene lookup returns CDR1 MNHNS and CDR2 SASEGT. The CDR3 is made up of 19 amino acids. CDR3: CASSEYGRPAFSGVTEAFF. Here the CDR3 DNA reads TGTGCCAGCAGTGAATATGGCCGACCTGCCTTCAGCGGGGTTACTGAAGCTTTCTTT.